One sample yielded the 15 T cell receptor beta chains listed below, sequenced in a study of blood T cell repertoires in COVID-19 (dated by TCRdb to the early 2020s). Preparation of the library involved the immunoSEQ multiplex PCR assay. TCRdb's version of the immuneACCESS table is confined to in-frame rearrangements and falls short of the full clone set. An unresolved V gene accounts for under half of the shortfall where checked; the remainder is of unknown origin. The sample profile shows about 86,000 clones; about 87% of them were found once. More than 0.85% of the sample comes from the top ten. What was sequenced was peripheral blood. These receptors were collected from a human donor in a cohort sampled during active COVID-19.

V and J are TRBV19 and TRBJ2-7; 7 nucleotides agree with TRBD2. V lost 5 bases and J lost 3; bases outside the gene matches: 10. Germline CDR1 reads LNHDA; CDR2 reads SQIVND (reference sequence). The CDR3 runs 15 residues. The CDR3 nucleotides read TGTGCCAGTAGTCCCGGGCTAGCGGAACACTACGAGCAGTACTTC. The encoded protein is CASSPGLAEHYEQYF.

V gene TRBV3-1 (or the pseudogene TRBV3-2) combines with J gene TRBJ2-1, with TRBD2 matching 13 bases. V shed 2 bases and J 0 bases; nucleotides not matched to a gene: 4. Germline CDR1 is LGHDT and CDR2 is YNNKEL (reference sequence). The CDR3 runs to 18 residues. The CDR3 DNA reads TGTGCCAGCAGCCAAACTAGCGGGAGGGGTAGCTCCTACAATGAGCAGTTCTTC. Translated, it gives CASSQTSGRGSSYNEQFF.

The V call is TRBV9, the J call TRBJ2-3, with 9 bases identical to TRBD2. The CDR3 contains 14 residues. Germline V gene sequence: CDR1 SGDLS, CDR2 YYNGEE. Unmatched junction bases numbered 3, after V lost 1 base and J lost 6 bases. The CDR3 bases are TGTGCCAGCAGCGTAATAGCGGGAGATGATACGCAGTATTTT. Its translation: CASSVIAGDDTQYF.

A few counts support this clone. The chain combines TRBV5-1 with TRBJ2-7; D perhaps matches TRBD2 (6 bases). The CDR3 consists of 15 residues. Trimming removed 4 bases at V and 0 bases at J, with 14 bases between. The germline V gene has CDR1 SGHRS and CDR2 YFSETQ. CDR3 region: CASSIAAGLSYEQYF. The CDR3 DNA reads as TGCGCCAGCAGCATCGCAGCGGGCCTCTCCTACGAGCAGTACTTC.

The chain recombines TRBV5-4 with TRBJ2-7; D is undetermined. The length of the CDR3 is 15 residues. The germline CDR1 and CDR2 sequences are SGHNT and YYREEE (reference sequence). V lost 0 bases to trimming and J lost 3 bases, with 13 bases between them. In DNA, the CDR3 is TGTGCCAGCAGCTTGGGCGCAGGCCCTGTCTACGAGCAGTACTTC. Translating gives CASSLGAGPVYEQYF.

This clone was detected a few times. The chain has TRBV7-8 and TRBJ1-1; D is unclear. Germline CDR1 and CDR2: SGHVS and FQNEAQ. There are 14 residues in the CDR3. V was cut by 5 bases and J by 1 base, with 11 bases left in between. The CDR3 sequence is CASSGLVRNTEAFF. The DNA for the CDR3 is TGTGCCAGCAGCGGACTTGTCAGGAACACTGAAGCTTTCTTT.

The genes are TRBV30 and TRBJ1-1; weak D call: TRBD1 (6 bases). Germline V lookup: CDR1 GTSNPN, CDR2 SVGIG (reference sequence). V shed 4 bases and J shed 0 bases, with 15 bases lying between them. CDR3 size: 15 residues. The CDR3 nucleotides read TGTGCCTGGACCTGGGAGGGACATTTGAACACTGAAGCTTTCTTT. Translating it yields CAWTWEGHLNTEAFF.

This clone was observed at least ten times. The V gene is TRBV28, the J gene TRBJ2-2, with D tentatively TRBD2 (5 bases). The CDR3 spans 15 residues. The germline gives CDR1 MDHEN, CDR2 SYDVKM. Deletions cut 6 bases from V and 7 bases from J, with 18 bases between. In nucleotides, the CDR3 is TGTGCCAGCAGCGCTAGACCCCATCGGGGCGGGGAGCTGTTTTTT. It translates to CASSARPHRGGELFF.

The gene calls are TRBV6-4 and TRBJ1-2; TRBD1 might be the D (5 bases). Germline V gene sequence: CDR1 MRHNA, CDR2 SNTAGT. The CDR3 contains 11 residues. The V and J ends lost 4 bases and 8 bases respectively, with 8 bases between them. CDR3 sequence: CASSGPGGYTF. The CDR3 region has the DNA TGTGCCAGCAGTGGCCCAGGGGGCTACACCTTC.

CDR3 bases: TGTGCCAGCAGTTTACCTCAGGGGAAGGCTGAAAAACTGTTTTTT. Encoded protein: CASSLPQGKAEKLFF. V is TRBV28 and J is TRBJ1-4, with D possibly matching TRBD1 (6 bases). The CDR3 contains 15 residues. From germline, CDR1 is MDHEN and CDR2 SYDVKM. The V gene lost 2 bases and the J gene lost 7 bases, with 14 bases spanning the gap.

This sequence joins TRBV7-6 and TRBJ2-1, with 11 bases aligning to TRBD2. From germline, CDR1 is SGHVS and CDR2 FNYEAQ. The CDR3 has 15 amino acids. The V and J ends lost 2 bases and 10 bases, in that order; junction bases with no gene match: 7. The CDR3 loop reads CASSLLLAGVGEQFF. CDR3 DNA: TGTGCCAGCAGCTTATTACTAGCGGGAGTGGGAGAGCAGTTCTTC.

The chain combines TRBV5-5 with TRBJ1-1, with D hard to call. The V gene lost 5 bases and the J gene lost 3 bases, with 11 bases spanning the gap. Germline-derived CDR1 and CDR2 are SGHKS and YYEKEE (reference sequence). This CDR3 is built from 13 residues. In nucleotides, the CDR3 is TGTGCCAGCAGTAGGGCCGGGGACACTGAAGCTTTCTTT. Protein product: CASSRAGDTEAFF.

The J gene is TRBJ1-3, the V gene TRBV2; D call uncertain. Germline V CDR1 and CDR2: SNHLY, FYNNEI. V was shortened by 3 bases and J by 0 bases, with 9 bases between the two germline ends. This CDR3 has 15 amino acids. The CDR3 DNA follows: TGTGCCAGCAGTGAGAACAGCCTCTCTGGAAACACCATATATTTT. Its protein is CASSENSLSGNTIYF.

This sequence joins TRBV18 and TRBJ1-5; TRBD1 is a possible D gene (5 bases). From germline, CDR1 is KGHSH and CDR2 LQKENI. Trimming pared 1 base from V and 3 bases from J, leaving 13 bases between. The CDR3 loop spans 16 amino acids. CDR3 residues: CASSPLGGLINQPQHF. The DNA for the CDR3 is TGTGCCAGCTCACCACTGGGGGGACTTATCAATCAGCCCCAGCATTTT. The whole variable domain, filled in from reference TRBV18 and TRBJ1-5, reads NAGVMQNPRHLVRRRGQEARLRCSPMKGHSHVYWYRQLPEEGLKFMVYLQKENIIDESGMPKERFSAEFPKEGPSILRIQQVVRGDSAAYFCASSPLGGLINQPQHFGDGTRLSIL.

The rearrangement uses TRBV14 and TRBJ2-1; D perhaps matches TRBD2 (6 bases). Germline V gene lookup returns CDR1 SGHDN and CDR2 FVKESK. Trimming pared 7 bases from V and 6 bases from J, leaving 13 bases between. The CDR3 totals 13 residues. CDR3 sequence: CASNPSGGNEQFF. CDR3 in DNA: TGTGCCAGCAACCCGTCCGGGGGCAATGAGCAGTTCTTC. The full variable domain, with the rest looked up from reference TRBV14 and TRBJ2-1, is EAGVTQFPSHSVIEKGQTVTLRCDPISGHDNLYWYRRVMGKEIKFLLHFVKESKQDESGMPNNRFLAERTGGTYSTLKVQPAELEDSGVYFCASNPSGGNEQFFGPGTRLTVL.